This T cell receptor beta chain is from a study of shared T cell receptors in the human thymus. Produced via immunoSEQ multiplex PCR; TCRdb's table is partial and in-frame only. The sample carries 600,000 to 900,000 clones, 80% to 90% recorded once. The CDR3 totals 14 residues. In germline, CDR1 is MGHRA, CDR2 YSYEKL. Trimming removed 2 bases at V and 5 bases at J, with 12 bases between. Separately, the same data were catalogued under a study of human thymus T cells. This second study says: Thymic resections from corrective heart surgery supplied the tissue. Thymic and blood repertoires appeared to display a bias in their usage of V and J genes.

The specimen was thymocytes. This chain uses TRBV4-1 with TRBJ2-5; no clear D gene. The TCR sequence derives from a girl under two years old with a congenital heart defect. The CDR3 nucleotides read TGCGCCAGCAGCCAAACTTCCCGCTGGGAGACCCAGTACTTC. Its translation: CASSQTSRWETQYF.